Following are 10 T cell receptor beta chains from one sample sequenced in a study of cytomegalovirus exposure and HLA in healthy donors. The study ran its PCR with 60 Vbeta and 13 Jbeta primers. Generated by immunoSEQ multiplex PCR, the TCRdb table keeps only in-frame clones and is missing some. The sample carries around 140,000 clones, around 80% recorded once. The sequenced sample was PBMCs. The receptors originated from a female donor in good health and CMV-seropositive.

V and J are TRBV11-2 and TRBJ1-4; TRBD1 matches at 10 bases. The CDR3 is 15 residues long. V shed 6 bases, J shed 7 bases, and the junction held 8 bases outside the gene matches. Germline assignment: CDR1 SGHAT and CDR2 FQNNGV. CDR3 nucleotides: TGTGCCAGCAGAAATACCGGGACAGGGGTTGAAAAACTGTTTTTT. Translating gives CASRNTGTGVEKLFF. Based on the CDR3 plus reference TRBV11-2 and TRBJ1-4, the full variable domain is EAGVAQSPRYKIIEKRQSVAFWCNPISGHATLYWYQQILGQGPKLLIQFQNNGVVDDSQLPKDRFSAERLKGVDSTLKIQPAKLEDSAVYLCASRNTGTGVEKLFFGSGTQLSVL.

CDR3 coding DNA: TGTGCCAGCAGCCACTCCAGGGGGGCTGGCTACGAGCAGTACTTC. It specifies CASSHSRGAGYEQYF. The genes are TRBV16 and TRBJ2-7; the D gene is possibly TRBD1 (7 bases). The CDR3 sequence is 15 residues long. V lost 3 bases to trimming and J lost 3 bases, with 15 bases between them. Germline lookup yields CDR1 KGHSY and CDR2 FQNENV.

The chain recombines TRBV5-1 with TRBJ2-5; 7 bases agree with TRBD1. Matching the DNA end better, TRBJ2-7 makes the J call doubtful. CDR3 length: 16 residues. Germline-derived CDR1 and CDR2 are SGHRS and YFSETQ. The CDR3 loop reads CASSTTGWSRTYEQYF. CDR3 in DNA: TGCGCCAGCAGCACGACAGGGTGGAGTAGAACCTACGAGCAGTACTTC.

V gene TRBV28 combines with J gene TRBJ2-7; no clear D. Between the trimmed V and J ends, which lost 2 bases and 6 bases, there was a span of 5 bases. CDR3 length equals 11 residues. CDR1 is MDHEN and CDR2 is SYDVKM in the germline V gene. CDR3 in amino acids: CASSLIREQYF. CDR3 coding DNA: TGTGCCAGCAGTTTAATTCGCGAGCAGTACTTC.

The CDR3 nucleotides read TGTGCCAGCAGTGAGGGGACAGGCGCCGGGGAGCTGTTTTTT. Its protein product is CASSEGTGAGELFF. The gene calls are TRBV25-1 and TRBJ2-2; 8 bases are shared with TRBD1. J was trimmed by 6 bases and V by 3 bases; bases with no gene match: 3. Germline-derived CDR1 and CDR2 are MGHDK and SYGVNS. The CDR3 covers 14 residues. Together with reference TRBV25-1 and TRBJ2-2, the CDR3 gives the full variable domain: EADIYQTPRYLVIGTGKKITLECSQTMGHDKMYWYQQDPGMELHLIHYSYGVNSTEKGDLSSESTVSRIRTEHFPLTLESARPSHTSQYLCASSEGTGAGELFFGEGSRLTVL.

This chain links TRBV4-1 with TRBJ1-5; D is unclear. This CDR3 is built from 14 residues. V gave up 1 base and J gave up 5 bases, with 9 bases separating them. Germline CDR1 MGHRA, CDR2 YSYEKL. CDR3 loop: CASSQVAEDQPQHF. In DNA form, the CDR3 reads TGCGCCAGCAGCCAAGTGGCAGAAGATCAGCCCCAGCATTTT.

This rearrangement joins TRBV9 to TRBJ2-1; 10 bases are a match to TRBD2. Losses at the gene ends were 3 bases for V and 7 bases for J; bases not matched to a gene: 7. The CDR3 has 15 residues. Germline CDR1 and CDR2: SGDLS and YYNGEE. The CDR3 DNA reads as TGTGCCAGCAGCGCCGTAGCGGGAGGATTTAATGAGCAGTTCTTC. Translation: CASSAVAGGFNEQFF.

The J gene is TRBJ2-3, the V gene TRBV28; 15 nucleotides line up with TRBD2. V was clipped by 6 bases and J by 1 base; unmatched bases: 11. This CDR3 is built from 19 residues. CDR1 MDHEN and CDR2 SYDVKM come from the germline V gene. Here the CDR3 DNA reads TGTGCCAGCAGCGAACCGGGACTAGCGGGGGGATACGGCACAGATACGCAGTATTTT. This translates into CASSEPGLAGGYGTDTQYF.

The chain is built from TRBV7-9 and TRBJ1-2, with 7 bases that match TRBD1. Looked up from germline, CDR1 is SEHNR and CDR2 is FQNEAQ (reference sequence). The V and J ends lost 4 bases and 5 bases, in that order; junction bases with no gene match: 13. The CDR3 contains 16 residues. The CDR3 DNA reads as TGTGCCAGCAGCTCCATTTGGACAGGTGGGAATTATGGCTACACCTTC. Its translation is CASSSIWTGGNYGYTF.

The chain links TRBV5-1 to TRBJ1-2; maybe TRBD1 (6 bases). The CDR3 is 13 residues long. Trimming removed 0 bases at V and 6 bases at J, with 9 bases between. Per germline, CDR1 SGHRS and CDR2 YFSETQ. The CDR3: CASSLGRGDGYTF. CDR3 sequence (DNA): TGCGCCAGCAGCTTGGGCAGGGGAGATGGCTACACCTTC.